This T cell receptor (beta chain) was identified during a study of shared clonotypes between healthy human individuals (dated by TCRdb to between 2020 and 2021). For the study in its entirety: A couple of women and three men aged 18 to 49 years were included in the cohort. For each donor, CD4 naive and CD4 memory were each given three plates, CD8 naive was given two plates, and CD8 memory was given one plate. To estimate repertoire size and how much clonotypes are shared between individuals, the study performed deep sequencing of blood TCR repertoires from roughly five healthy adults. Libraries were prepared and TCR repertoires were sequenced by different laboratories using diverse techniques, in order to increase sequencing depth and limit assay-specific biases. Each donor's leukapheresis produced roughly between roughly 0.94 and 9.5 billion PBMCs. Here is what the overall study found, with its caveats: Naive subsets generally had larger estimated clonotype richness than memory subsets did. Sharing across a few donors was observed for about 4.8% of naive CD4, less than 4% of naive CD8, 2% to 2.5% of memory CD4, and around 0.44% of memory CD8 clonotypes. Based on pairwise subsampling, the degree of clonotype sharing among donors was expected to be affected by sequencing depth. Sampling was limited to blood, and TCR repertoires in tissue likely differ from TCR repertoires in blood. Compared with non-shared clonotypes, the clonotypes found in all four sorted-subset donors had higher generation probabilities. Rarefaction of sorted-subset datasets indicated incomplete sequencing despite the large sequencing depth. Because the study included only a small number of donors, the genetic and exposure-history diversity represented was limited.

The junction carries 14 bases between V and J, which are trimmed by 0 bases and 0 bases respectively. CDR1 and CDR2 are read off the germline V gene as SGDLS and YYNGEE. From cysteine to phenylalanine, the CDR3 is 17 amino acids long. CDR3 DNA only is kept here, 51 bases in frame from base 1. Notes on this clone: There is no known antigen for this receptor. Base qualities are not recorded, but no much larger clone differs from it by a single base.

Using the deep immunoSEQ assay, multiplex PCR amplified TCR CDR3 regions from genomic DNA. Extracted genomic DNA from each cell subset was distributed evenly across all wells of several immunoSEQ 96-well plates, and each plate was treated as a replicate. For sorted subsets, each replicate PCR was loaded with 200 ng genomic DNA, equivalent to 25,000 to 30,000 T cell genomes. Purified libraries were quantified with a Qubit 3.0 fluorometer, sized on a Bioanalyzer 2100, and re-quantified with the KAPA Library Quantification kit. A separate single-read 150-cycle Illumina NextSeq 550 flow cell was used to sequence each immunoSEQ 96-well plate. The authors' pipeline ran thus. Because the immunoSEQ output held only junctional sequences and lacked quality scores, the filtering could not match the filtering applied to full-length reads. To assign V/J genes and CDR3, sequences were annotated using PyIR, a Python wrapper for IgBLAST v1.9, with IMGT germline references. Any read was removed if the V/J assignment was weak (E-value above 1e-6), the CDR3 was missing, or the read contained stop codons, out-of-frame junctions, or ambiguous translated residues. V3J clonotypes were defined by identical inferred V gene, J gene, and CDR3 amino acid sequence. Percentage overlap between repertoires was calculated by dividing the number of shared unique clonotypes by the size of the smaller repertoire. RTK rarefaction, the Chao1 estimator, and Recon v2.1 estimates of unobserved clonotypes were used to assess repertoire richness. Generation probabilities for all TCRbeta clonotypes obtained by the gDNA method from four donors were computed using OLGA. Here the immuneACCESS table is served through TCRdb, limited to in-frame sequences with V and J called. Missing clones are a known gap in these copies; in checked studies unresolved V genes cover under half, and the rest lacks a known reason. D and trimming come from the DNA, and the V and J calls and clone size come from that table. Counted in this sample were 2 million to 3 million clones; 90% to 95% of them appeared once. The ten most abundant clones make up roughly 0.39% of the sample.

Healthy HIV-negative adults with no recently reported acute infections or vaccinations were included as donors. Only Caucasian adults living in Nashville, Tennessee, USA were represented among the donors. CD4+ T cells were enriched by magnetic negative selection; naive cells were then positively selected on CD45RA, and the negative fraction formed the memory subset. Blood was collected by leukapheresis, and PBMCs were isolated by Ficoll-Histopaque density gradient centrifugation and then cryopreserved in liquid nitrogen vapor phase. Analytical flow cytometry was used to check the purity and quantity of every magnetically sorted T cell population. Each sorted fraction had its genomic DNA isolated and then quantified by UV absorbance on a Nanodrop 2000c.

The chain joins TRBV9 to TRBJ2-3; the D segment cannot be called with confidence. Material: naive CD4+ T cells from PBMCs. The cell subset or site label on this specimen signifies: CD45RA+ positively selected. This clonotype was obtained from a man between 18 and 29 years old in good health. Some clones in this sample may be carry-over from other donors' samples. At the DNA level, the sequence is TGTGCCAGCAGCGTAGGGGCAGGAACGTCTAGCACAGATACGCAGTATTTT. Its protein reads: CASSVGAGTSSTDTQYF.